This is a list of T cell receptor beta chains from one sample in a study of T cells in localized non-small cell lung cancer. Here immunoSEQ multiplex PCR was the method, and the copy in TCRdb shows in-frame clones only, minus some. The sample holds tens of thousands of clones; about nine tenths are singletons and the top ten take 18%. The specimen comprised peripheral blood, sampled before any cancer treatment. The origin of the receptors is a male donor at least 60 years old with stage III squamous cell lung carcinoma. The CDR3 runs from the conserved cysteine through the conserved F or W. The D gene is left open where the match is weak. Only some rows state a clone size, as once, few, many or a class for expanded clones.

V	size	J	D	DNA	CDR3
TRBV11-2	once	TRBJ2-1	TRBD2	TGTGCCAGCAGCTGGGAGGGGTTCCGTAGTTATGAGCAGTTCTTC	CASSWEGFRSYEQFF
TRBV19	.	TRBJ1-6	.	TGTGCCAGTGATAGTCAAGATAATTCACCCCTCCACTTT	CASDSQDNSPLHF
TRBV11-3	.	TRBJ2-1	.	TGTGCCAGCAGCTTAGGAGGGGCCGGCGAGCAGTTCTTC	CASSLGGAGEQFF
TRBV5-6	.	TRBJ1-2	TRBD1	TGTGCCAGCAGGGGAGGGGGCCACTATGGCTACACCTTC	CASRGGGHYGYTF
TRBV7-9	.	TRBJ2-1	TRBD2	TGTGCCAGCGGCGGGGGGGCCCTCAATGAGCAGTTCTTC	CASGGGALNEQFF
TRBV29-1	.	TRBJ2-3	.	TGCAGCGTTCGAAAAGGGCAGCCCACAGATACGCAGTATTTT	CSVRKGQPTDTQYF
TRBV4-1	.	TRBJ1-5	.	TGCGCCAGCAGCCAGTTTAACGATCAGCCCCAGCATTTT	CASSQFNDQPQHF
TRBV1	.	TRBJ2-6	.	TGCACCAGCAGCCAGGGCCGACAGGGAGTTAGTTCAGCTGGGGCCAACGTCCTGACTTTC	CTSSQGRQGVSSAGANVLTF
TRBV9	.	TRBJ2-2	TRBD2	TGTGCCAGCAGCGCCCCAGCGGGAGGGCCGCGGGGGGAGCTGTTTTTT	CASSAPAGGPRGELFF
TRBV6-1	.	TRBJ2-7	TRBD2	TGTGCCAGCAGTGAACGGGGGGAGAGCTACGAGCAGTACTTC	CASSERGESYEQYF
TRBV30	.	TRBJ1-1	.	TGTGCCTGGGGCCGCTCTGAAGCTTTCTTT	CAWGRSEAFF
TRBV7-9	.	TRBJ1-2	.	TGTGCCAGCAGCCCGGACAACCGGGGCTACACCTTC	CASSPDNRGYTF
TRBV7-9	.	TRBJ2-7	.	TGTGCCAGCAGCCTAGGCATCACTCACCACGAGCAGTACTTC	CASSLGITHHEQYF
TRBV5-1	.	TRBJ1-1	.	TGCGCCAGCAGCCGTGGGGAACAGGGTGTAACTGAAGCTTTCTTT	CASSRGEQGVTEAFF
TRBV6-1	.	TRBJ2-1	TRBD2	TGTGCCAGCAGTGCCTCAACTAGCGTCTCCTACAATGAGCAGTTCTTC	CASSASTSVSYNEQFF
TRBV19	.	TRBJ2-3	.	TGTGCCAGTAGTGACTCACCCAGTCCTAGCACAGATACGCAGTATTTT	CASSDSPSPSTDTQYF
TRBV25-1	once	TRBJ2-5	TRBD2	TGTGCCAGCAGTGACACCGGGACTAGCCTGGGAGAGACCCAGTACTTC	CASSDTGTSLGETQYF